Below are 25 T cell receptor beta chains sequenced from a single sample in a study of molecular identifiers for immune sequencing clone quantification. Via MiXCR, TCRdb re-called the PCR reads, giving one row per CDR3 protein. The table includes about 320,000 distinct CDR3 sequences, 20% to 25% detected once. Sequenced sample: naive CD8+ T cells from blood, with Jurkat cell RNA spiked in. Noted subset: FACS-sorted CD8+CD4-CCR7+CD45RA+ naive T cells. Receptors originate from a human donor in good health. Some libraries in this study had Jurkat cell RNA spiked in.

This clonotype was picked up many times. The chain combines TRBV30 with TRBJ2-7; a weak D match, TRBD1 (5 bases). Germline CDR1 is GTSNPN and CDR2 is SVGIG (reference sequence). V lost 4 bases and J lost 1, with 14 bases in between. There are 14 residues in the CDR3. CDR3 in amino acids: CAWNPDTQSYEQYF. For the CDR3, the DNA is TGTGCCTGGAATCCGGACACGCAATCCTACGAGCAGTACTTC.

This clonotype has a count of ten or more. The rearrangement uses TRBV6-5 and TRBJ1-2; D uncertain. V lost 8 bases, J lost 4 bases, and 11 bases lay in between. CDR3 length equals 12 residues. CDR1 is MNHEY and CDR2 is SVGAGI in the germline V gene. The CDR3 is CASHEWGYGYTF. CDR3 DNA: TGTGCCAGCCACGAATGGGGCTATGGCTACACCTTC.

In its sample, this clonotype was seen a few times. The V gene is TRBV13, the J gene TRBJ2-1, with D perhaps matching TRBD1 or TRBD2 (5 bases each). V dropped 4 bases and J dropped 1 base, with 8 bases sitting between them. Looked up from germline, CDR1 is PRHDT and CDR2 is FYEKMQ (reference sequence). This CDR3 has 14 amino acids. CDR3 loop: CASSSGPSYNEQFF. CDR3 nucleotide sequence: TGTGCCAGCAGCTCGGGGCCGTCCTACAATGAGCAGTTCTTC.

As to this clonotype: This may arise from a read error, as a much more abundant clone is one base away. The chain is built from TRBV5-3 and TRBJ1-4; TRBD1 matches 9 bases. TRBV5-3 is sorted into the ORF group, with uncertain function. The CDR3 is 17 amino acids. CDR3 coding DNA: TGTGCCAGCAGCTTGTTAGGAGGGACAGGGCAGCATGAAGAACTGTTTTTT. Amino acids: CASSLLGGTGQHEELFF.

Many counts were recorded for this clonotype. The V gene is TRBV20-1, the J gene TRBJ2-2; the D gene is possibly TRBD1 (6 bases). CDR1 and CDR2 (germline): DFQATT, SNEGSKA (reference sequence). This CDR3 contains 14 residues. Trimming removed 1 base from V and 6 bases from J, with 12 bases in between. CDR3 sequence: CSARGQDVAGELFF. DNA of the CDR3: TGCAGTGCTAGAGGACAGGATGTCGCCGGGGAGCTGTTTTTT.

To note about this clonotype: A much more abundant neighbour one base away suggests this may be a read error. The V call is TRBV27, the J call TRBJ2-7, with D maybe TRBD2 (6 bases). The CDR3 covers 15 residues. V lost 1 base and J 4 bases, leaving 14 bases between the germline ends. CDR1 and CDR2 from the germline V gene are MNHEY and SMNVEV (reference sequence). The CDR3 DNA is TGTGCCAGCAGTTTATTAGGAGGGGCTGCATACGAGCAGTACTTC. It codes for CASSLLGGAAYEQYF.

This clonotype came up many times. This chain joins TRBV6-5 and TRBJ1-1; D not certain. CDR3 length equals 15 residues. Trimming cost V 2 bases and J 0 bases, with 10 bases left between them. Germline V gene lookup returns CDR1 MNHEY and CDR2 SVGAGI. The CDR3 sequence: CASSYLADVNTEAFF. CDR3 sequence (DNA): TGTGCCAGCAGTTACCTAGCGGACGTGAACACTGAAGCTTTCTTT.

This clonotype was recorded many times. The CDR3 loop reads CASSVVEQAGGYTF. DNA of the CDR3: TGTGCCAGCAGCGTAGTTGAACAGGCAGGGGGCTACACCTTC. The genes are TRBV9 and TRBJ1-2, with D possibly matching TRBD1 (5 bases). The CDR3 covers 14 residues. Germline CDR1 is SGDLS and CDR2 is YYNGEE. The V end was cut by 0 bases, the J end by 8 bases, with 14 bases between. The full variable domain, its missing parts supplied by reference TRBV9 and TRBJ1-2, is DSGVTQTPKHLITATGQRVTLRCSPRSGDLSVYWYQQSLDQGLQFLIQYYNGEERAKGNILERFSAQQFPDLHSELNLSSLELGDSALYFCASSVVEQAGGYTFGSGTRLTVV.

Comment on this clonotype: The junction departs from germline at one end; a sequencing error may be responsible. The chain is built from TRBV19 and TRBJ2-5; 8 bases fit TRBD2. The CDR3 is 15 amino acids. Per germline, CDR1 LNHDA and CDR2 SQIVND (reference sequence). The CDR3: CASSSGTRGQEAQYF. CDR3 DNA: TGTGCCAGTAGTAGCGGGACTAGGGGCCAAGAGGCCCAGTACTTC. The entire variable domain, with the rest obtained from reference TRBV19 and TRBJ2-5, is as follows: DGGITQSPKYLFRKEGQNVTLSCEQNLNHDAMYWYRQDPGQGLRLIYYSQIVNDFQKGDIAEGYSVSREKKESFPLTVTSAQKNPTAFYLCASSSGTRGQEAQYFGPGTRLLVL.

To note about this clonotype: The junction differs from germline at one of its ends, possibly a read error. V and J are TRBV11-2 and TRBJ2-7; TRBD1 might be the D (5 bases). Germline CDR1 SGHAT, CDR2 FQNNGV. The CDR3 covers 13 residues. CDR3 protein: CASSLARGYGQYF. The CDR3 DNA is TGTGCCAGCAGCTTGGCTAGGGGATACGGGCAGTACTTC.

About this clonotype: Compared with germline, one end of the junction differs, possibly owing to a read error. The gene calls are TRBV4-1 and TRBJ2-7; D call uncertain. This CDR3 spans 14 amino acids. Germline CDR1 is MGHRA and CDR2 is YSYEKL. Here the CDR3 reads CASRVTAISYEHYF. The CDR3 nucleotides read TGCGCCAGCAGGGTAACGGCTATTTCCTACGAGCACTACTTC.

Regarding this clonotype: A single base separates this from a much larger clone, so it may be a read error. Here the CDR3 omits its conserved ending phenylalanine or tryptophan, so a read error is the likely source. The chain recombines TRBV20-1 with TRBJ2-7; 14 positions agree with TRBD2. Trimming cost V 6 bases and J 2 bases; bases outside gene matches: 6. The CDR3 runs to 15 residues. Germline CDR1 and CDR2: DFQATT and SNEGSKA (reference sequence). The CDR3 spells CSALGLAGDAYEQYS. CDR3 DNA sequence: TGCAGTGCCCTGGGACTAGCGGGAGACGCCTACGAGCAGTACTCC.

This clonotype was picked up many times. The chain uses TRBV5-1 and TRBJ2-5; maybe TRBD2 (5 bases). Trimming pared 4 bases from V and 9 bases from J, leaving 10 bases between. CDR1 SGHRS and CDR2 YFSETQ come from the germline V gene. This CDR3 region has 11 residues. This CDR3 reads CASSDGLSQYF. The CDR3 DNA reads TGCGCCAGCAGCGACGGACTGTCCCAGTACTTC.

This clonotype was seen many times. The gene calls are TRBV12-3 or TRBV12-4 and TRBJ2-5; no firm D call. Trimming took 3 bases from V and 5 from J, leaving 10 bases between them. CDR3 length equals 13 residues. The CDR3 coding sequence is TGTGCCAGCAGTTTTATTGGGGTTGAGACCCAGTACTTC. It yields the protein CASSFIGVETQYF.

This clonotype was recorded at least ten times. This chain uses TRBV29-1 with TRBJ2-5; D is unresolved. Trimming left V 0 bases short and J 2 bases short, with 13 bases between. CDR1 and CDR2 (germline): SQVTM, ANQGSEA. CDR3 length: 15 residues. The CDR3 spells CSVEEARRIQETQYF. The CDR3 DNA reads TGCAGCGTTGAAGAAGCCAGACGAATTCAAGAGACCCAGTACTTC.

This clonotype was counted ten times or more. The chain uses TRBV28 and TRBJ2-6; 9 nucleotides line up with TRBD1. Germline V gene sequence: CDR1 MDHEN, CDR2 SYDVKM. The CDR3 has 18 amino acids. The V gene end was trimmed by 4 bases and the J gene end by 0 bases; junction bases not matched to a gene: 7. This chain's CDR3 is CASSYQGQGFSGANVLTF. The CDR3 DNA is TGTGCCAGCAGTTACCAGGGACAGGGTTTCTCTGGGGCCAACGTCCTGACTTTC.

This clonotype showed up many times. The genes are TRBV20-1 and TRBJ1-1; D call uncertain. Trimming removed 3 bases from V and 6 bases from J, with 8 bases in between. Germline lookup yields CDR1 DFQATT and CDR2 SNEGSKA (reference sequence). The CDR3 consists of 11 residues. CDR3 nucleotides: TGCAGTGCTAGGATGGTGGCTGAAGCTTTCTTT. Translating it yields CSARMVAEAFF.

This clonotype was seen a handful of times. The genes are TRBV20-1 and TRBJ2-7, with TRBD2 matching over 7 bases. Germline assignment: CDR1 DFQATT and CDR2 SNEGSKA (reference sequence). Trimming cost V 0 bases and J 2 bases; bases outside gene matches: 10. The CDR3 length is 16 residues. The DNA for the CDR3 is TGCAGTGCTAGAGATATCGCTAGCGGTTACCCCTACGAGCAGTACTTC. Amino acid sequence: CSARDIASGYPYEQYF.

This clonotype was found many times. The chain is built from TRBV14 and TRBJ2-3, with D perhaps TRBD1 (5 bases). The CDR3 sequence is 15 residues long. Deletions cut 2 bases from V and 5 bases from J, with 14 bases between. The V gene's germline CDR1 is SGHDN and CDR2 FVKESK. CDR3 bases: TGTGCCAGCAGCCAATTTCGGACCCAGGGAGATACGCAGTATTTT. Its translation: CASSQFRTQGDTQYF.

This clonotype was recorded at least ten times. The CDR3: CSAGGTGTGEQYF. CDR3 DNA sequence: TGCAGCGCCGGAGGGACAGGGACAGGCGAGCAGTACTTC. The chain recombines TRBV29-1 with TRBJ2-7; 9 bases agree with TRBD1. The CDR3 covers 13 residues. After removal of 7 bases from V and 6 bases from J, the junction contained 10 bases not matched to a gene. Germline V lookup: CDR1 SQVTM, CDR2 ANQGSEA.

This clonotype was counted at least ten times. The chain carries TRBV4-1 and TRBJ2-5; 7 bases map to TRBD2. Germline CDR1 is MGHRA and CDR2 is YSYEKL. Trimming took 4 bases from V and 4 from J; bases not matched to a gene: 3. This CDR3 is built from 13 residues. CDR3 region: CASSRAGAETQYF. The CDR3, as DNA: TGCGCCAGCAGCCGGGCGGGAGCAGAGACCCAGTACTTC.

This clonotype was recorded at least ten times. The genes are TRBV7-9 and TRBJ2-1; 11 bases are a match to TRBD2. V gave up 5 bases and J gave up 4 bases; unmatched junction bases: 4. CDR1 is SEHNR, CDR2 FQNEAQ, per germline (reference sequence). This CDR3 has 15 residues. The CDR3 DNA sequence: TGTGCCAGCAGCCAAAGACTAGCGGGGTACAATGAGCAGTTCTTC. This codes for CASSQRLAGYNEQFF.

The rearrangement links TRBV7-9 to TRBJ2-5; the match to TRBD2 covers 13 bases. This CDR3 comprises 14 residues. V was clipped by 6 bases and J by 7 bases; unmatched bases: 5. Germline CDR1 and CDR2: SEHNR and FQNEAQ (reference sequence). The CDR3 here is CASRWTSGSGTQYF. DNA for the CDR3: TGTGCCAGCAGATGGACTAGCGGGAGTGGGACCCAGTACTTC.

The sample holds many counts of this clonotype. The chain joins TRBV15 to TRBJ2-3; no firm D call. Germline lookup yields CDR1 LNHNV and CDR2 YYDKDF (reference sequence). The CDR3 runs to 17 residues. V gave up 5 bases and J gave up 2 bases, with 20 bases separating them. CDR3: CATSPTVRRGDTDTQYF. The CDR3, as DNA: TGTGCCACCAGCCCAACCGTCAGGCGAGGAGACACAGATACGCAGTATTTT.

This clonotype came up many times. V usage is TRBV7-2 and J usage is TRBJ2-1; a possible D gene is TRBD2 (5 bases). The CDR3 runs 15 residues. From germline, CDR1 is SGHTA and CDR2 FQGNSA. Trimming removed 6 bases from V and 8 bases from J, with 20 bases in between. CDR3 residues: CASSPQVIAIDEQFF. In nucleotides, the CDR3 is TGTGCCAGCAGTCCCCAAGTAATAGCGATCGATGAGCAGTTCTTC. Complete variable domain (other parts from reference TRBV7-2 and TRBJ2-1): GAGVSQSPSNKVTEKGKDVELRCDPISGHTALYWYRQSLGQGLEFLIYFQGNSAPDKSGLPSDRFSAERTGGSVSTLTIQRTQQEDSAVYLCASSPQVIAIDEQFFGPGTRLTVL.